These T cell receptor beta chains were read from a single sample in a study of blood T cell repertoires in COVID-19. Clones were sequenced by immunoSEQ multiplex PCR, and TCRdb holds only the in-frame ones, with some missing. The sample includes about 260,000 clones, 88% seen only once; the top ten take about 11%. Material for sequencing was peripheral blood. The receptors were sampled from a woman in her twenties or thirties with COVID-19, enrolled during active disease. Each CDR3 is given with its conserved first and last residue.

j_gene: TRBJ2-3; v_gene: TRBV30; CDR3aa: CAWSVGSGRAGDTQYF
j_gene: TRBJ2-3; v_gene: TRBV6-5; CDR3aa: CASRQTGGTDTQYF
j_gene: TRBJ1-1; v_gene: TRBV28; CDR3aa: CASTPRPGGTEAFF
j_gene: TRBJ2-2; v_gene: TRBV19; CDR3aa: CASSMRASNTGELFF
j_gene: TRBJ1-1; v_gene: TRBV2; CDR3aa: CASSMRYEAFF
j_gene: TRBJ2-1; v_gene: TRBV4-1; CDR3aa: CASSQGDRSWNEQFF
j_gene: TRBJ2-4; v_gene: TRBV3-1/TRBV3-2; CDR3aa: CASSQVSLAKNIQYF
j_gene: TRBJ2-5; v_gene: TRBV7-8; CDR3aa: CASSSRQGRETQYF
j_gene: TRBJ2-1; v_gene: TRBV7-3; CDR3aa: CASSRWGGVSYNEQFF
j_gene: TRBJ2-3; v_gene: TRBV19; CDR3aa: CASSIPGLVTDTQYF
j_gene: TRBJ1-1; v_gene: TRBV6-5; CDR3aa: CASSYSGGVGGKAFF
j_gene: TRBJ2-5; v_gene: TRBV7-9; CDR3aa: CASSPKGGTSVQETQYF
j_gene: TRBJ2-4; v_gene: TRBV20-1; CDR3aa: CSASSFLGRAKNIQYF
j_gene: TRBJ2-2; v_gene: TRBV7-9; CDR3aa: CASSRPGQPNTGELFF
j_gene: TRBJ2-2; v_gene: TRBV7-2; CDR3aa: CASSPRLAGAPPGELFF
j_gene: TRBJ2-5; v_gene: TRBV30; CDR3aa: CAWSGRAGETQYF
j_gene: TRBJ2-7; v_gene: TRBV4-1; CDR3aa: CASSQDNYEQYF
j_gene: TRBJ2-7; v_gene: TRBV19; CDR3aa: CASSPGAGGYEQYF
j_gene: TRBJ1-1; v_gene: TRBV4-1; CDR3aa: CASSFTPRGTEAFF
j_gene: TRBJ2-1; v_gene: TRBV7-9; CDR3aa: CASSLRSSGRANEQFF
j_gene: TRBJ2-3; v_gene: TRBV28; CDR3aa: CASSPHSLPDTQYF
j_gene: TRBJ1-1; v_gene: TRBV27; CDR3aa: CASSPRGQGITEAFF
j_gene: TRBJ2-2; v_gene: TRBV10-2; CDR3aa: CASREPGQGPTGELFF
j_gene: TRBJ2-3; v_gene: TRBV9; CDR3aa: CASSVALGEEYTDTQYF
j_gene: TRBJ2-7; v_gene: TRBV5-1; CDR3aa: CASSYRGQTSYEQYF
j_gene: TRBJ2-4; v_gene: TRBV4-2; CDR3aa: CASSQDSYPSGLAKNIQYF
j_gene: TRBJ2-2; v_gene: TRBV19; CDR3aa: CASSMPGPNTGELFF
j_gene: TRBJ1-1; v_gene: TRBV3-1/TRBV3-2; CDR3aa: CASREGGMRAEAFF
j_gene: TRBJ1-1; v_gene: TRBV5-1; CDR3aa: CASSLGYPGGTEAFF
j_gene: TRBJ2-7; v_gene: TRBV19; CDR3aa: CASSPTGGYYEQYF